A single sample gave rise to the 14 T cell receptor beta chains below, sequenced in a study of beta chain features in type 1 diabetes. Their cognate antigens are unknown. Broader study findings: Researchers report that Type 1 diabetes patients had moderately but significantly shorter TCRB CDR3s across all four CD4+ subsets.

cDNA synthesis used the whole RNA isolate, giving expressed TCRB sequences. Using immunoSEQ multiplex PCR, the repertoire was profiled, and TCRdb retains in-frame clones only, with some absent. The profile covers a few hundred thousand clones, with 9.5% to 10% appearing a single time and 0.6% taken by the ten largest. Material: central memory CD4+ T cells from blood. All receptors come from a man aged 30 to 39 with type 1 diabetes.

As regards this clone: The junction departs from the called germline gene at one end, perhaps through a read error. The rearrangement uses TRBV7-9 and TRBJ2-3, with 13 bases lining up with TRBD2. Germline values: CDR1 SEHNR, CDR2 FQNEAQ (reference sequence). There are 14 residues in the CDR3. CDR3 DNA sequence: TGTGCCAGCAGCTTAACTAGCGGGAGGGCCGGACTCAATTTT. It encodes CASSLTSGRAGLNF.

The V call is TRBV6-6, the J call TRBJ2-2; D is unclear. CDR3 length: 14 residues. With 4 bases removed from V and 4 bases from J, the gap between germline ends came to 10 bases. The germline gives CDR1 MNHNY, CDR2 SVGAGI (reference sequence). In DNA form, the CDR3 reads TGTGCCAGCAGTTTTAGTAGTGCCACCGGGGAGCTGTTTTTT. Translated: CASSFSSATGELFF.

This clone turned up a few times. V is TRBV27 and J is TRBJ2-7, with TRBD1 matching over 10 bases. Germline V gene sequence: CDR1 MNHEY, CDR2 SMNVEV (reference sequence). The CDR3 loop spans 14 amino acids. V lost 5 bases, J lost 3 bases, and 4 bases stayed unmatched. CDR3: CASSADRGIYEQYF. DNA of the CDR3: TGTGCCAGCAGTGCGGACAGGGGGATCTACGAGCAGTACTTC.

The chain is built from TRBV7-2 and TRBJ2-3; D may be TRBD1 (6 bases). Germline values: CDR1 SGHTA, CDR2 FQGNSA. The CDR3 spans 16 residues. V lost 1 base, J lost 1 base, and 12 bases lay in between. The CDR3 spells CASSLDSGQGTDTQYF. CDR3 coding DNA: TGTGCCAGCAGCTTAGACTCGGGACAAGGCACAGATACGCAGTATTTT.

This clone has at least ten counts. V gene TRBV10-3 combines with J gene TRBJ2-7, with 9 bases identical to TRBD2. J was trimmed by 2 bases and V by 2 bases; bases with no gene match: 10. CDR1 and CDR2 from the germline V gene are ENHRY and SYGVKD. This CDR3 has 17 amino acids. The CDR3 reads CAISEGAGGGQAYEQYF. The CDR3 region has the DNA TGTGCCATCAGTGAGGGAGCGGGAGGTGGGCAAGCCTACGAGCAGTACTTC.

This clone was found a few times. The chain combines TRBV11-2 with TRBJ1-5, with D maybe TRBD1 (5 bases). The CDR3 extends over 16 amino acids. With 2 bases removed from V and 3 bases from J, the gap between germline ends came to 14 bases. Looked up from germline, CDR1 is SGHAT and CDR2 is FQNNGV. CDR3 nucleotide sequence: TGTGCCAGCAGCTTAACTGGAACACAGGCCAATCAGCCCCAGCATTTT. This gives the protein CASSLTGTQANQPQHF.

A few counts support this clone. V is TRBV2 and J is TRBJ1-5; TRBD1 matches 10 bases. The J segment lost 7 bases and the V segment lost 2 bases, leaving 2 bases of the junction unmatched. The CDR3 length is 14 residues. Germline CDR1 reads SNHLY; CDR2 reads FYNNEI. The CDR3 loop is CASSERGQGQPQHF. In nucleotides, the CDR3 is TGTGCCAGCAGTGAACGGGGACAGGGGCAGCCCCAGCATTTT.

The gene calls are TRBV29-1 and TRBJ1-1; unclear D gene. Germline V gives CDR1 SQVTM, CDR2 ANQGSEA. The CDR3 length is 13 residues. The ends were cut back, 3 bases at V and 0 bases at J, with 8 bases in the middle. CDR3 region: CSVEPAMNTEAFF. The DNA for the CDR3 is TGCAGCGTTGAGCCAGCTATGAACACTGAAGCTTTCTTT. Filled out from reference TRBV29-1 and TRBJ1-1, the complete variable domain reads SAVISQKPSRDICQRGTSLTIQCQVDSQVTMMFWYRQQPGQSLTLIATANQGSEATYESGFVIDKFPISRPNLTFSTLTVSNMSPEDSSIYLCSVEPAMNTEAFFGQGTRLTVV.

V usage is TRBV6-6 and J usage is TRBJ2-7; tentatively, D is TRBD2 (6 bases). The germline V gene has CDR1 MNHNY and CDR2 SVGAGI (reference sequence). Deletions cut 7 bases from V and 3 bases from J, with 16 bases between. The CDR3 sequence is 14 residues long. The CDR3 nucleotides are TGTGCCAGCATCCAGGCGGGACCGATCTACGAGCAGTACTTC. It encodes CASIQAGPIYEQYF.

This chain links TRBV6-1 with TRBJ2-7, with D possibly matching TRBD2 (5 bases). Germline V gene lookup returns CDR1 MNHNS and CDR2 SASEGT. CDR3 length: 14 amino acids. Deletions cut 6 bases from V and 2 bases from J, with 14 bases between. The CDR3 is CASRIGAATYEQYF. As DNA, the CDR3 is TGTGCCAGCAGGATAGGAGCGGCCACCTACGAGCAGTACTTC.

The sample holds a few counts of this clone. The chain couples TRBV18 to TRBJ1-2; perhaps TRBD1 as D (5 bases). The CDR3 runs to 14 residues. The V and J ends lost 4 bases and 5 bases respectively, with 14 bases between them. CDR1 and CDR2 from the germline V gene are KGHSH and LQKENI. In nucleotides, the CDR3 is TGTGCCAGCTCACGACAGCCAATTTCGTATGGCTACACCTTC. Translating it yields CASSRQPISYGYTF.

There are many counts of this clone. The chain recombines TRBV4-2 with TRBJ2-4; unclear D gene. V was clipped by 0 bases and J by 3 bases, with 9 bases between them. Germline lookup yields CDR1 LGHNA and CDR2 YNFKEQ. The CDR3 contains 15 residues. The CDR3 here is CASSQDLMGKNIQYF. For the CDR3, the DNA is TGTGCCAGCAGCCAAGATCTCATGGGCAAAAACATTCAGTACTTC.

The rearrangement links TRBV4-2 to TRBJ2-3, with D tentatively TRBD1 (5 bases). Trimming took 2 bases from V and 2 from J, leaving 11 bases between them. Germline V gene sequence: CDR1 LGHNA, CDR2 YNFKEQ. The CDR3 extends over 15 amino acids. As DNA, the CDR3 is TGTGCCAGCAGCCAACCCAGACAGACCACAGATACGCAGTATTTT. Amino acid sequence: CASSQPRQTTDTQYF.

Only a few counts were recorded for this clone. V usage is TRBV13 and J usage is TRBJ2-1; no reliable D call. V was clipped by 2 bases and J by 9 bases, with 11 bases between them. The CDR3 runs 13 residues. The germline V gene has CDR1 PRHDT and CDR2 FYEKMQ (reference sequence). CDR3: CASSLQGPSEQFF. The CDR3 bases are TGTGCCAGCAGCTTACAAGGACCTAGTGAGCAGTTCTTC.